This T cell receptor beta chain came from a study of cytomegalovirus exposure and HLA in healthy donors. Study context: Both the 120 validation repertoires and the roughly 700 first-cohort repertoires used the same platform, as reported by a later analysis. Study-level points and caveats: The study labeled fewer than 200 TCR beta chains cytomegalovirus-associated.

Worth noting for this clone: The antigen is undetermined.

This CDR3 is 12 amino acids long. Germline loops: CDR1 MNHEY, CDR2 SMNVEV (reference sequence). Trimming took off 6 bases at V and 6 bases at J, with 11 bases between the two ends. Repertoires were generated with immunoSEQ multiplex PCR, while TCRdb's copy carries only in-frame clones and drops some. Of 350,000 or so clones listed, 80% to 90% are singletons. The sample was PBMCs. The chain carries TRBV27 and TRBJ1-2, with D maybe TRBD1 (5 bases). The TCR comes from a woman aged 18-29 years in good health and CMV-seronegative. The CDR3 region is CASRSSGDGYTF. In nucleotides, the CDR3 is TGTGCCAGCAGGTCCTCGGGGGATGGCTACACCTTC.